Presented here are 29 T cell receptor beta chains from one specimen sequenced in a study of shared clonotypes between healthy human individuals. Positive CCR7 selection of CD45RO-negative cells yielded the naive CD8 cells, and terminally differentiated effector memory CD45RA+ cells were excluded. The protocol was immunoSEQ multiplex PCR, while the TCRdb copy is restricted to in-frame clones and leaves out a portion. The sample yields millions of clones, roughly 91% seen once. The sequencing sample was made of naive CD8+ T cells from PBMCs. Receptor source: a man between 18 and 35 years old in good health. Some clones in this sample may be carry-over from other donors' samples.

The chain joins TRBV29-1 to TRBJ2-2, with D uncertain. Germline V gene sequence: CDR1 SQVTM, CDR2 ANQGSEA. This CDR3 comprises 12 residues. V lost 4 bases and J 3 bases, leaving 6 bases between the germline ends. The CDR3 DNA is TGCAGCGTTGGGTATGACACCGGGGAGCTGTTTTTT. Encoded protein: CSVGYDTGELFF.

This chain links TRBV23-1 with TRBJ2-7; 10 nucleotides align to TRBD1. TRBV23-1 is sorted into the ORF group, with uncertain function. The CDR3 consists of 14 residues. Germline trimming cut 5 bases from V and 6 bases from J; bases unmatched to any gene: 7. CDR3 DNA: TGCGCCAGCAGTTGTCTCCGGGACAGGGGCGAGCAGTACTTC. Translated, it gives CASSCLRDRGEQYF.

This clone appeared a single time. V is TRBV5-1 and J is TRBJ2-3, with D possibly TRBD2 on 6 matching bases. Trimming stripped 0 bases from V and 1 base from J, with 15 bases between. Per the germline V gene, CDR1 is SGHRS and CDR2 is YFSETQ. This CDR3 is 17 amino acids long. This CDR3 is CASSLEPLRGRTDTQYF. The CDR3 DNA sequence: TGCGCCAGCAGCTTGGAACCCTTGCGGGGTCGCACAGATACGCAGTATTTT.

This chain joins TRBV5-5 and TRBJ2-6, with D possibly being TRBD2 (6 bases). Trimming took 4 bases from V and 11 from J, leaving 22 bases between them. Germline values: CDR1 SGHKS, CDR2 YYEKEE (reference sequence). The CDR3 covers 16 residues. The CDR3 sequence: CASSPGGAPPTDVLTF. The CDR3 bases are TGTGCCAGCAGCCCCGGCGGGGCGCCGCCCACCGACGTCCTGACTTTC.

This clone was counted a few times. The chain uses TRBV2 and TRBJ1-1; D not resolved. The CDR3 is 15 residues long. Germline CDR1 is SNHLY and CDR2 is FYNNEI. The germline V and J ends were trimmed by 5 bases and 6 bases, with 19 bases remaining between them. CDR3 DNA: TGTGCCAGCAGTCCTATACCGGGCGCGGGTCCTGAAGCTTTCTTT. This gives the protein CASSPIPGAGPEAFF. Together with reference TRBV2 and TRBJ1-1, the CDR3 gives the full variable domain: EPEVTQTPSHQVTQMGQEVILRCVPISNHLYFYWYRQILGQKVEFLVSFYNNEISEKSEIFDDQFSVERPDGSNFTLKIRSTKLEDSAMYFCASSPIPGAGPEAFFGQGTRLTVV.

The chain couples TRBV7-8 to TRBJ2-7; 8 bases are a match to TRBD1. With V trimmed by 4 bases and J by 2 bases, 10 bases remained unmatched. The V gene's germline CDR1 is SGHVS and CDR2 FQNEAQ. The CDR3 consists of 16 residues. The CDR3 DNA is TGTGCCAGCAGCTCGTCCGGGCAGGGGGCTACCTACGAGCAGTACTTC. Encoded protein: CASSSSGQGATYEQYF.

A single count supports this clone. CDR3 bases: TGTGCCAGCAGTTACTCGGGAGGAAGCACCGGGGAGCTGTTTTTT. Protein: CASSYSGGSTGELFF. The chain carries TRBV6-5 and TRBJ2-2, with D tentatively TRBD2 (6 bases). CDR3 length equals 15 residues. V was shortened by 0 bases and J by 4 bases, with 9 bases between the two germline ends. In germline, CDR1 is MNHEY, CDR2 SVGAGI.

V usage is TRBV28 and J usage is TRBJ1-2; weak D call: TRBD1 (6 bases). Germline V CDR1 and CDR2: MDHEN, SYDVKM. This CDR3 spans 15 amino acids. Between the trimmed V and J ends, which lost 5 bases and 4 bases, there was a span of 17 bases. The CDR3 sequence: CASSPVRGPSYGYTF. The CDR3 region has the DNA TGTGCCAGCAGTCCGGTTCGGGGGCCGAGCTATGGCTACACCTTC.

The chain links TRBV27 to TRBJ2-2; D ambiguous. The CDR3 totals 14 residues. The germline V gene encodes CDR1 MNHEY and CDR2 SMNVEV (reference sequence). V was shortened by 6 bases and J by 9 bases, with 17 bases between the two germline ends. CDR3 nucleotide sequence: TGTGCCAGCAGCTCCCTCCCCTCCGGGTGGGAGCTGTTTTTT. Translated, it gives CASSSLPSGWELFF.

V gene TRBV15 combines with J gene TRBJ2-7; D perhaps matches TRBD1 (6 bases). The CDR3 runs 16 residues. V gave up 0 bases and J gave up 7 bases, with 19 bases separating them. Germline V gene sequence: CDR1 LNHNV, CDR2 YYDKDF (reference sequence). The CDR3 sequence: CATSRETAGDILEQYF. The CDR3 nucleotides read TGTGCCACCAGCAGAGAAACGGCAGGGGACATACTAGAGCAGTACTTC.

This chain links TRBV19 with TRBJ1-5, with 7 bases matching TRBD1. This CDR3 comprises 16 residues. V trimming: 1 base; J trimming: 5 bases; junction bases outside the gene matches: 8. Germline lookup yields CDR1 LNHDA and CDR2 SQIVND (reference sequence). CDR3 DNA: TGTGCCAGTAGTATAGTAACAGGGGCGGTGTATCAGCCCCAGCATTTT. Translating it yields CASSIVTGAVYQPQHF.

V gene TRBV4-2 combines with J gene TRBJ2-7, with 7 nucleotides matching TRBD2. The germline V gene encodes CDR1 LGHNA and CDR2 YNFKEQ. This CDR3 is 16 amino acids long. The junction had 8 bases not matched to a gene; V was cut back by 0 bases and J by 3 bases. The CDR3 here is CASSQDPAGEYYEQYF. The CDR3 nucleotides read TGTGCCAGCAGCCAAGATCCGGCGGGAGAGTACTACGAGCAGTACTTC.

The gene calls are TRBV15 and TRBJ2-5; 8 bases are a match to TRBD2. The CDR3 length is 15 residues. Germline CDR1 is LNHNV and CDR2 is YYDKDF (reference sequence). Unmatched junction bases numbered 2, after V lost 0 bases and J lost 2 bases. The CDR3 here is CATSRDREGQETQYF. CDR3 nucleotide sequence: TGTGCCACCAGCAGAGATCGGGAGGGGCAAGAGACCCAGTACTTC.

The V gene is TRBV5-1, the J gene TRBJ2-3; D might be TRBD2 (7 bases). V was shortened by 6 bases and J by 4 bases, with 18 bases between the two germline ends. CDR3 length: 15 residues. Germline V gene lookup returns CDR1 SGHRS and CDR2 YFSETQ. The CDR3 reads CASMRREGGADTQYF. The CDR3, as DNA: TGCGCCAGCATGAGGAGGGAGGGGGGCGCAGATACGCAGTATTTT.

The V and J genes are TRBV10-2 and TRBJ1-4, with D hard to call. Germline CDR1 reads WSHSY; CDR2 reads SAAADI. The CDR3 length is 15 residues. Trimming left V 3 bases short and J 2 bases short, with 10 bases between. CDR3 loop: CASSDRGVTNEKLFF. The CDR3 DNA reads TGCGCCAGCAGTGATCGTGGGGTCACTAATGAAAAACTGTTTTTT.

The gene calls are TRBV12-2 and TRBJ2-7; the D call TRBD2 from the table was never checked on the DNA. TRBV12-2 is listed as a pseudogene. The CDR3 sequence is 13 residues long. The CDR3 spells CASRWDCSYEQYF. DNA for the CDR3: TGTGCAAGTCGTTGGGACTGTTCCTACGAGCAGTACTTC.

V usage is TRBV27 and J usage is TRBJ2-1; the D gene is possibly TRBD1 (6 bases). This CDR3 has 14 residues. V lost 7 bases and J 1 base, leaving 11 bases between the germline ends. CDR1 is MNHEY and CDR2 is SMNVEV in the germline V gene (reference sequence). The CDR3 DNA reads as TGTGCCAGCATCCAACAGGGTTCCTACAATGAGCAGTTCTTC. Translating it yields CASIQQGSYNEQFF.

This clone has a single count. The V call is TRBV28, the J call TRBJ1-1; D not certain. The CDR3 has 15 residues. Germline V gives CDR1 MDHEN, CDR2 SYDVKM. The V end lost 5 bases, the J end lost 5 bases, and 18 bases lay between the germline ends. The CDR3 protein is CASSRRAVEGTEAFF. The CDR3 region has the DNA TGTGCCAGCAGTCGACGGGCGGTAGAAGGGACTGAAGCTTTCTTT.

The chain joins TRBV29-1 to TRBJ2-2, with D tentatively TRBD1 (6 bases). V gave up 2 bases and J gave up 5 bases, with 9 bases separating them. The germline CDR1 and CDR2 sequences are SQVTM and ANQGSEA. The CDR3 sequence is 13 residues long. CDR3 residues: CSVETGLTGELFF. The DNA for the CDR3 is TGCAGCGTTGAAACAGGGTTAACCGGGGAGCTGTTTTTT.

This chain uses TRBV11-3 with TRBJ2-1; TRBD1 aligns across 7 bases. Germline V gene lookup returns CDR1 SGHNT and CDR2 YENEEA. The CDR3 consists of 15 residues. J gave up 6 bases and V 5 bases, and 10 bases lay outside the gene matches. CDR3 in DNA: TGTGCCAGCAGCCCCATGGATAGGGGGCGCAATGAGCAGTTCTTC. Translating it yields CASSPMDRGRNEQFF. Complete variable domain (other parts from reference TRBV11-3 and TRBJ2-1): EAGVVQSPRYKIIEKKQPVAFWCNPISGHNTLYWYLQNLGQGPELLIRYENEEAVDDSQLPKDRFSAERLKGVDSTLKIQPAELGDSAVYLCASSPMDRGRNEQFFGPGTRLTVL.

The chain has TRBV4-1 and TRBJ1-6; 7 bases map to TRBD1. Unmatched junction bases numbered 3, after V lost 1 base and J lost 3 bases. Germline V lookup: CDR1 MGHRA, CDR2 YSYEKL. The length of the CDR3 is 16 residues. This CDR3 is CASSQVGTVYNSPLHF. CDR3 coding DNA: TGCGCCAGCAGCCAAGTAGGGACAGTCTATAATTCACCCCTCCACTTT.

The chain couples TRBV4-1 to TRBJ1-3, with 9 bases aligning to TRBD1. Per the germline V gene, CDR1 is MGHRA and CDR2 is YSYEKL. V gave up 1 base and J gave up 10 bases; unmatched junction bases: 5. The CDR3 totals 14 residues. The CDR3 nucleotides read TGCGCCAGCAGCCAAGGGACAGGGGAATGGACCATATATTTT. Amino acids: CASSQGTGEWTIYF.

The chain is built from TRBV21-1 and TRBJ2-3; TRBD1, the table's D call, was not compared with the DNA. TRBV21-1 is flagged as a pseudogene. CDR3 length equals 15 residues. The CDR3 sequence: CAPPTHGARTDTQYF. The CDR3 nucleotides are TGTGCCCCACCCACTCATGGGGCCCGCACAGATACGCAGTATTTT.

The rearrangement uses TRBV19 and TRBJ1-5, with 7 nucleotides matching TRBD1. The CDR3 loop spans 15 amino acids. CDR1 and CDR2 from the germline V gene are LNHDA and SQIVND (reference sequence). The junction had 8 bases not matched to a gene; V was cut back by 4 bases and J by 5 bases. In DNA, the CDR3 is TGTGCCAGTAGTAGCAACCAGGGGGTTCATCAGCCCCAGCATTTT. Amino acids: CASSSNQGVHQPQHF.

CDR3 protein: CASNPGTSGTLNTGELFF. The CDR3, as DNA: TGTGCCAGCAACCCCGGGACTAGCGGGACCTTGAACACCGGGGAGCTGTTTTTT. This chain joins TRBV7-9 and TRBJ2-2; 13 positions agree with TRBD2. The CDR3 extends over 18 amino acids. V gave up 7 bases and J gave up 1 base; unmatched junction bases: 9. CDR1 SEHNR and CDR2 FQNEAQ come from the germline V gene (reference sequence). Combining the CDR3 with reference TRBV7-9 and TRBJ2-2 gives the whole variable domain DTGVSQNPRHKITKRGQNVTFRCDPISEHNRLYWYRQTLGQGPEFLTYFQNEAQLEKSRLLSDRFSAERPKGSFSTLEIQRTEQGDSAMYLCASNPGTSGTLNTGELFFGEGSRLTVL.

The chain links TRBV15 to TRBJ2-7; no definite D call. V lost 8 bases and J lost 3, with 14 bases in between. Germline V gives CDR1 LNHNV, CDR2 YYDKDF (reference sequence). This CDR3 comprises 13 residues. The CDR3 DNA reads TGTGCCACCTCCTTTAGCTCTCGCTACGAGCAGTACTTC. Translated: CATSFSSRYEQYF.

This clone has a handful of counts. The rearrangement links TRBV11-2 to TRBJ2-5; D gene unclear. The V and J ends lost 1 base and 5 bases respectively, with 11 bases between them. Per germline, CDR1 SGHAT and CDR2 FQNNGV. This CDR3 is built from 14 residues. CDR3 in DNA: TGTGCCAGCAGCTTAGCGTACAGTTCGGAGACCCAGTACTTC. It is translated as CASSLAYSSETQYF.

This chain connects TRBV29-1 to TRBJ2-2; D gene ambiguous. The CDR3 is 14 residues long. Germline values: CDR1 SQVTM, CDR2 ANQGSEA. Trimming stripped 2 bases from V and 2 bases from J, with 9 bases between. CDR3 sequence: CSVEFGRNTGELFF. CDR3 DNA: TGCAGCGTTGAATTTGGTAGAAACACCGGGGAGCTGTTTTTT.

Only a few counts were recorded for this clone. The chain uses TRBV11-2 and TRBJ1-1; D not resolved. Looked up from germline, CDR1 is SGHAT and CDR2 is FQNNGV. V was pared by 4 bases and J by 11 bases, with 11 bases between. This CDR3 has 11 amino acids. In DNA, the CDR3 is TGTGCCAGCAGCTCACAACTAGGGGCTTTCTTT. Translation gives CASSSQLGAFF. Using reference TRBV11-2 and TRBJ1-1 for the parts outside the CDR3, the full variable domain is EAGVAQSPRYKIIEKRQSVAFWCNPISGHATLYWYQQILGQGPKLLIQFQNNGVVDDSQLPKDRFSAERLKGVDSTLKIQPAKLEDSAVYLCASSSQLGAFFGQGTRLTVV.